This TCR beta chain was documented in a study of T cells in localized non-small cell lung cancer. The study, taken as a whole, reports: Prolonged overall survival went with higher T cell density in the blood.

Some clones are missing from TCRdb's copy, which holds only in-frame ones; the method was immunoSEQ multiplex PCR. Among under 1,200 clones listed, 36% were seen once. Note on this clone: Antigen: not known.

Germline V gene data show CDR1 as ENHRY and CDR2 as SYGVKD. V lost 0 bases to trimming and J lost 5 bases; unmatched junction nucleotides: 13. This CDR3 is built from 17 residues. The TCR comes from a man aged 40-75 years with stage III lung adenocarcinoma. This sample comprised normal lung tissue next to the tumor, obtained before any cancer treatment. The genes are TRBV10-3 and TRBJ2-7, with 7 nucleotides matching TRBD1. The CDR3 loop is CAISESLLYRGRDEQYF. CDR3 sequence (DNA): TGTGCCATCAGTGAGTCCTTGTTGTACAGGGGCAGAGACGAGCAGTACTTC.